This TCR beta chain was sequenced in a study of brain T cells in children with intractable seizures. TCRdb's table, derived via immunoSEQ multiplex PCR, lists solely in-frame clones and lacks some. The repertoire includes about 80,000 clones, under 95% of them detected once, and approximately 24% sits in the top ten. Here the sequenced sample was peripheral blood, taken at surgery. This sequence originates from a girl aged 2 to 9 with Rasmussen encephalitis and intractable seizures.

CDR3 sequence reads: CSASRKGNTEAFF. In nucleotides, the CDR3 is TGCAGTGCTAGTCGTAAGGGTAACACTGAAGCTTTCTTT. The chain recombines TRBV20-1 with TRBJ1-1, with D unresolved. V lost 3 bases, J lost 2 bases, and 10 bases lay in between. CDR1 and CDR2 (germline): DFQATT, SNEGSKA (reference sequence). CDR3 size: 13 residues.